This T cell receptor beta chain was captured in a study of control samples from healthy donors and cancer patients. Germline-derived CDR1 and CDR2 are SEHNR and FQNEAQ (reference sequence). The V gene lost 1 base and the J gene lost 4 bases, with 10 bases spanning the gap. There are 14 residues in the CDR3. Libraries were prepared by immunoSEQ multiplex PCR; TCRdb keeps only in-frame clonotypes and omits some of them. The sample comprises approximately 150,000 clones, 96% of which are singletons, and approximately 1% rests with the top ten. This clonotype was obtained from a woman aged 30 to 39 in good health. Sequencing input: blood. The gene calls are TRBV7-9 and TRBJ1-2; D gene uncertain. In DNA, the CDR3 is TGTGCCAGCAGCTTAGGGGCGGACGTCTATGGCTACACCTTC. This encodes CASSLGADVYGYTF.